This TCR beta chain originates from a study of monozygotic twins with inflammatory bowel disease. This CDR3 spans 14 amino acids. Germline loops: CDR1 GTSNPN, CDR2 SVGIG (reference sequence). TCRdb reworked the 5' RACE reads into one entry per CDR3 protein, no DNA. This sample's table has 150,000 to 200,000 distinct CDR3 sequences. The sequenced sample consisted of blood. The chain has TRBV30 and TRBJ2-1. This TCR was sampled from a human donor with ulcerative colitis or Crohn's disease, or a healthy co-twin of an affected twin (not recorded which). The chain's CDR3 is CAWSVRGLYNEQFF.